This entry lists 7 T cell receptor beta chains sequenced from one sample in a study of T and B cells in COVID-19 patients. TRB rearrangements were amplified by multiplex PCR with BIOMED2 TRB-A/B primers. TCRdb recomputed calls from the multiplex PCR reads with MiXCR, one row per CDR3 protein. There are 20,000 to 25,000 distinct CDR3 sequences in the sample; under 35% occur only once, and roughly 1.9% lies in the top ten. Blood genomic DNA input for TRB amplification was roughly 230-550 ng. The specimen sequenced was blood. These receptors were obtained from a human donor who had recovered from COVID-19.

Within the sample, this clonotype is medium-sized. The chain carries TRBV29-1 and TRBJ1-1, with a weak D call TRBD1 (5 bases). V shed 5 bases and J shed 5 bases, with 18 bases lying between them. CDR1 and CDR2 (germline): SQVTM, ANQGSEA. CDR3 length: 14 amino acids. In DNA form, the CDR3 reads TGCAGCGTTCGCACCGGGACGGGAGGAACTGAAGCTTTCTTT. This encodes CSVRTGTGGTEAFF. The full variable domain, completed using reference TRBV29-1 and TRBJ1-1, is SAVISQKPSRDICQRGTSLTIQCQVDSQVTMMFWYRQQPGQSLTLIATANQGSEATYESGFVIDKFPISRPNLTFSTLTVSNMSPEDSSIYLCSVRTGTGGTEAFFGQGTRLTVV.

This clonotype was found a few times. V usage is TRBV12-3 or TRBV12-4 and J usage is TRBJ1-2, with TRBD1 matching over 7 bases. The trim removed 7 bases at V and 4 bases at J, leaving 9 bases unmatched. The CDR3 sequence is 14 residues long. In nucleotides, the CDR3 is TGTGCCAGCACCGGGACAGCATCTTTCTATGGCTACACCTTC. This codes for CASTGTASFYGYTF.

This clonotype has more than one count but fewer than ten. V and J are TRBV12-3 or TRBV12-4 and TRBJ2-5; the D call may be TRBD1 or TRBD2 (5 bases each). With 5 bases removed from V and 6 bases from J, the gap between germline ends came to 16 bases. The CDR3 is made up of 14 amino acids. The CDR3: CASSRGGTGQTQYF. The CDR3 DNA is TGTGCCAGCAGTCGAGGAGGCACAGGACAGACCCAGTACTTC.

This clonotype has just a few counts. The chain recombines TRBV5-6 with TRBJ2-7; D is uncertain. The CDR3 totals 12 residues. Trimming left V 0 bases short and J 5 bases short, with 6 bases between. In germline, CDR1 is SGHDT, CDR2 YYEEEE. The DNA for the CDR3 is TGTGCCAGCAGCTTGGTCCACAACGAGCAGTACTTC. Amino acid sequence: CASSLVHNEQYF.

Concerning this clonotype itself: At one end, the junction sequence differs from germline, possibly due to a read error. The chain couples TRBV5-3 to TRBJ2-1; either TRBD1 or TRBD2 may fit D (5 bases each). TRBV5-3 belongs to the ORF category, with a function that is uncertain. This CDR3 has 18 residues. The CDR3 DNA is TGCGCCAGCAGCTCGGCCCGTGTTCCCGGGGCTGGGGGCAATGAGCAGTTCTTC. Its translation is CASSSARVPGAGGNEQFF.

This clonotype was observed a few times. The V gene is TRBV11-3, the J gene TRBJ2-3; the match to TRBD1 covers 8 bases. The CDR3 runs 16 residues. CDR1 SGHNT and CDR2 YENEEA come from the germline V gene. With 2 bases clipped from V and 7 bases from J, the junction kept 11 bases outside the gene matches. The CDR3 protein is CASSLLKQGALHTQYF. The CDR3 DNA sequence: TGTGCCAGCAGCTTATTAAAGCAGGGGGCACTGCATACGCAGTATTTT. Supplemented by reference TRBV11-3 and TRBJ2-3, the full variable domain reads EAGVVQSPRYKIIEKKQPVAFWCNPISGHNTLYWYLQNLGQGPELLIRYENEEAVDDSQLPKDRFSAERLKGVDSTLKIQPAELGDSAVYLCASSLLKQGALHTQYFGPGTRLTVL.

The J gene is TRBJ2-7, the V gene TRBV12-3 or TRBV12-4, with D possibly called TRBD1 or TRBD2 (5 bases each). The V gene lost 3 bases and the J gene lost 2 bases, with 11 bases spanning the gap. The CDR3 runs to 14 residues. The CDR3 DNA follows: TGTGCCAGCAGTTTCGCTGGGACCCCCTACGAGCAGTACTTC. Amino acids: CASSFAGTPYEQYF.